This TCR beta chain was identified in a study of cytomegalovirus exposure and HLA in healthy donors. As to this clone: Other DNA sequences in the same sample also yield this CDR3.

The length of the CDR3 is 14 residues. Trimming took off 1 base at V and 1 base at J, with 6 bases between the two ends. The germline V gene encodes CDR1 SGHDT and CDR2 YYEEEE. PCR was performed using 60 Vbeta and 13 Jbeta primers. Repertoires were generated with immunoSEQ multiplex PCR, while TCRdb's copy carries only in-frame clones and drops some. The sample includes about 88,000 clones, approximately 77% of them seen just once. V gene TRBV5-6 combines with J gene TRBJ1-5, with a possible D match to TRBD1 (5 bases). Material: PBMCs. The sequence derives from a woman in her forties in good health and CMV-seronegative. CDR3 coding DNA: TGTGCCAGCAGCTTGCGGGGGAGCAATCAGCCCCAGCATTTT. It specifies CASSLRGSNQPQHF.